The 23 T cell receptor beta chains listed next were all sequenced from one sample in a study of blood T cells in healthy people across ages. Primers used in a second PCR of roughly 6 to 11 cycles were a sample-barcoded 5' primer and a J-beta primer mix. TCRdb fed the 5' RACE reads into MiXCR, producing one record per CDR3 protein. The repertoire holds 1,500,000 or so distinct CDR3 sequences, with 55% to 75% as singletons. Input material: blood. The origin of the receptors is a man aged 18-30 years in good health.

The J gene is TRBJ2-1, the V gene TRBV6-1; perhaps TRBD2 as D (6 bases). The CDR3 is 16 amino acids. Germline values: CDR1 MNHNS, CDR2 SASEGT. Trimming stripped 4 bases from V and 2 bases from J, with 15 bases between. DNA of the CDR3: TGTGCCAGCAGTGGGGGGGTAGCTAACCCCTACAATGAGCAGTTCTTC. This sequence encodes CASSGGVANPYNEQFF.

The table lists this clonotype with a few counts. This chain joins TRBV11-2 and TRBJ1-2; possible D gene TRBD1, 5 bases. The CDR3 sequence is 15 residues long. Germline CDR1 is SGHAT and CDR2 is FQNNGV. The V and J ends lost 5 bases and 8 bases respectively, with 21 bases between them. CDR3 loop: CASSPTGGEGRGYTF. In DNA form, the CDR3 reads TGTGCCAGCAGCCCGACCGGGGGAGAGGGACGAGGCTACACCTTC.

Details on this clonotype: At one end the junction does not follow the germline gene, possibly because of a read error. The chain has TRBV13 and TRBJ2-1; a weak D match, TRBD2 (7 bases). The CDR3 totals 16 residues. Looked up from germline, CDR1 is PRHDT and CDR2 is FYEKMQ (reference sequence). The CDR3 bases are TGTGCCAGTAGCTTAGGGGGACTAATGTCGGACAATGAGCAGTTCTTC. It yields the protein CASSLGGLMSDNEQFF. The full variable domain, in which reference TRBV13 and TRBJ2-1 provide the parts outside the CDR3, is AAGVIQSPRHLIKEKRETATLKCYPIPRHDTVYWYQQGPGQDPQFLISFYEKMQSDKGSIPDRFSAQQFSDYHSELNMSSLELGDSALYFCASSLGGLMSDNEQFFGPGTRLTVL.

This sequence joins TRBV4-3 and TRBJ2-7; the D gene is possibly TRBD1 (6 bases). V gave up 0 bases and J gave up 0 bases, with 15 bases separating them. This CDR3 has 17 amino acids. CDR1 and CDR2 from the germline V gene are LGHNA and YSLEER. The DNA of the CDR3 is TGCGCCAGCAGCCAAGAGAGGGGGACAATGATCTCCTACGAGCAGTACTTC. Protein product: CASSQERGTMISYEQYF.

This clonotype was seen only once. This rearrangement joins TRBV2 to TRBJ1-4; D unresolved. The CDR3 length is 14 residues. CDR1 and CDR2 (germline): SNHLY, FYNNEI. The ends were cut back, 4 bases at V and 3 bases at J, with 9 bases in the middle. DNA for the CDR3: TGTGCCAGCAGTGTAATGGCGGCTAATGAAAAACTGTTTTTT. Its protein product is CASSVMAANEKLFF.

The gene calls are TRBV4-1 and TRBJ2-3; the D gene is possibly TRBD2 (5 bases). Trimming removed 2 bases at V and 5 bases at J, with 20 bases between. Germline-derived CDR1 and CDR2 are MGHRA and YSYEKL. This CDR3 spans 17 amino acids. Here the CDR3 reads CASSQRFGSRAVDTQYF. CDR3 bases: TGCGCCAGCAGCCAAAGGTTTGGGAGCCGCGCGGTAGATACGCAGTATTTT.

Note on this clonotype: Sequence at one end of the junction differs from germline and may be a read error. The J gene is TRBJ2-7, the V gene TRBV7-2; TRBD2 agrees at 12 bases. The germline gives CDR1 SGHTA, CDR2 FQGNSA. The CDR3 contains 15 residues. CDR3 DNA sequence: TGTGACAGCAGCTTAGTGACTAGCGGGGGATACGAGCAGTACTTC. It codes for CDSSLVTSGGYEQYF.

J is TRBJ1-1 and V is TRBV7-2; no reliable D call. V dropped 0 bases and J dropped 4 bases, with 15 bases sitting between them. The germline V gene encodes CDR1 SGHTA and CDR2 FQGNSA. The CDR3 runs 16 residues. The CDR3 DNA reads TGTGCCAGCAGCTTAGCCGGCAGGATACTTGGCACTGAAGCTTTCTTT. Translation gives CASSLAGRILGTEAFF.

The chain has TRBV10-2 and TRBJ2-7; perhaps TRBD1 as D (6 bases). From germline, CDR1 is WSHSY and CDR2 SAAADI. V was cut by 0 bases and J by 4 bases, with 10 bases left in between. CDR3 size: 14 residues. The CDR3 spells CASSESNRAYEQYF. CDR3 in DNA: TGCGCCAGCAGTGAGTCTAACAGGGCTTACGAGCAGTACTTC.

The rearrangement links TRBV28 to TRBJ2-3; TRBD2 matches at 8 bases. V lost 7 bases and J lost 0; bases outside the gene matches: 6. This CDR3 contains 15 residues. CDR1 is MDHEN and CDR2 is SYDVKM in the germline V gene. The CDR3 sequence is CASIRAGGSTDTQYF. For the CDR3, the DNA is TGTGCCAGCATTAGGGCGGGAGGTAGCACAGATACGCAGTATTTT.

The chain has TRBV20-1 and TRBJ1-1; no definite D call. The CDR3 is 14 amino acids. Between the trimmed V and J ends, which lost 2 bases and 1 base, there was a span of 11 bases. Germline V CDR1 and CDR2: DFQATT, SNEGSKA (reference sequence). DNA for the CDR3: TGCAGTGCTAGATCTCATAGGGCGAACACTGAAGCTTTCTTT. Protein product: CSARSHRANTEAFF.

The CDR3 coding sequence is TGCAGTGCTAGAGATTTTTGGGGTGGTGGGGCCAACGTCCTGACTTTC. Encoded protein: CSARDFWGGGANVLTF. The gene calls are TRBV20-1 and TRBJ2-6; D is unresolved. This CDR3 contains 16 residues. CDR1 is DFQATT, CDR2 SNEGSKA, per germline (reference sequence). With 0 bases removed from V and 3 bases from J, the gap between germline ends came to 12 bases.

The chain is built from TRBV27 and TRBJ2-3; a possible D gene is TRBD2 (5 bases). CDR1 is MNHEY, CDR2 SMNVEV, per germline (reference sequence). V gave up 5 bases and J gave up 7 bases, with 13 bases separating them. The CDR3 is made up of 13 amino acids. Written as DNA, the CDR3 is TGTGCCAGCAGTCTGGTATCTAGCTATACGCAGTATTTT. Encoded protein: CASSLVSSYTQYF.

The chain uses TRBV4-3 and TRBJ2-4; TRBD1 aligns across 9 bases. The J call may be in error: the DNA end matches TRBJ2-7 better. Per the germline V gene, CDR1 is LGHNA and CDR2 is YSLEER. This CDR3 region has 16 residues. The CDR3 region has the DNA TGCGCCAGCAGCCAGTACTTGGGACAGGGTGAAGGCGAGCAGTACTTC. Its protein is CASSQYLGQGEGEQYF.

This chain links TRBV12-5 with TRBJ2-4; no clear D. The DNA matches TRBJ2-7 better at its end, which makes the J call doubtful. This CDR3 comprises 13 residues. Germline V CDR1 and CDR2: LGHNT, FRNRAP. CDR3: CASGLVQTYEQYF. The CDR3 DNA is TGTGCTAGTGGTTTGGTACAGACCTACGAGCAGTACTTC.

V gene TRBV3-1 combines with J gene TRBJ1-2; weak D call: TRBD1 (5 bases). From germline, CDR1 is LGHDT and CDR2 YNNKEL (reference sequence). The V gene lost 0 bases and the J gene lost 4 bases, with 6 bases spanning the gap. The CDR3 totals 13 residues. DNA for the CDR3: TGTGCCAGCAGCCAAGAGACAGTCTATGGCTACACCTTC. It yields the protein CASSQETVYGYTF. Full variable domain (rest looked up from reference TRBV3-1 and TRBJ1-2): DTAVSQTPKYLVTQMGNDKSIKCEQNLGHDTMYWYKQDSKKFLKIMFSYNNKELIINETVPNRFSPKSPDKAHLNLHINSLELGDSAVYFCASSQETVYGYTFGSGTRLTVV.

This clonotype appeared a few times. The rearrangement links TRBV11-2 to TRBJ2-3; 12 positions match TRBD2. Germline CDR1 is SGHAT and CDR2 is FQNNGV. The CDR3 contains 15 residues. V lost 5 bases, J lost 6 bases, and 6 bases stayed unmatched. The CDR3 DNA sequence: TGTGCCAGCAGCCCCCCCCTAGCGGGGGGGGATACGCAGTATTTT. Translated: CASSPPLAGGDTQYF.

The genes are TRBV7-9 and TRBJ2-1, with 7 bases that match TRBD1. The end of the DNA aligns better with TRBJ2-7, so the J call may be wrong. This CDR3 has 16 amino acids. Per the germline V gene, CDR1 is SEHNR and CDR2 is FQNEAQ (reference sequence). The CDR3 DNA reads TGTGCCAGCAGCTTAGAAGTAGGGGGCTCCTACAATGAGCAGTACTTC. As protein: CASSLEVGGSYNEQYF.

This chain links TRBV9 with TRBJ1-2; tentative D call: TRBD1 (5 bases). V lost 1 base and J lost 8, with 15 bases in between. This CDR3 contains 14 residues. Germline CDR1 and CDR2: SGDLS and YYNGEE. CDR3 amino acids: CASSVKMGGRGYTF. CDR3 nucleotide sequence: TGTGCCAGCAGCGTAAAAATGGGGGGTCGGGGCTACACCTTC.

The chain links TRBV29-1 to TRBJ1-1, with a possible D match to TRBD1 (5 bases). From germline, CDR1 is SQVTM and CDR2 ANQGSEA. The CDR3 sequence is 13 residues long. V was cut by 3 bases and J by 6 bases, with 14 bases left in between. CDR3 sequence (DNA): TGCAGCGTTGAGACAACCGGGACGGCTGAAGCTTTCTTT. Its protein product is CSVETTGTAEAFF.

The chain links TRBV2 to TRBJ2-4, with a tentative D call TRBD2 (6 bases). The CDR3 loop spans 11 amino acids. The germline V and J ends were trimmed by 6 bases and 13 bases, with 13 bases remaining between them. CDR1 is SNHLY and CDR2 is FYNNEI in the germline V gene. CDR3 protein: CASRPGVEQYF. DNA of the CDR3: TGTGCCAGCAGACCGGGAGTAGAGCAGTACTTC.

This rearrangement joins TRBV4-1 to TRBJ1-2; D unclear. This CDR3 region has 15 residues. CDR1 MGHRA and CDR2 YSYEKL come from the germline V gene. With 1 base removed from V and 0 bases from J, the gap between germline ends came to 9 bases. The CDR3 DNA is TGCGCCAGCAGCCAAGTAGGAGGAGCTAACTATGGCTACACCTTC. This translates into CASSQVGGANYGYTF.

This sequence joins TRBV10-2 and TRBJ2-7; unclear D gene. From germline, CDR1 is WSHSY and CDR2 SAAADI. The CDR3 loop spans 14 amino acids. Trimming pared 10 bases from V and 2 bases from J, leaving 18 bases between. CDR3 coding DNA: TGCGCCAAAGACGACGGAACATACCCCTACGAGCAGTACTTC. Translating it yields CAKDDGTYPYEQYF.